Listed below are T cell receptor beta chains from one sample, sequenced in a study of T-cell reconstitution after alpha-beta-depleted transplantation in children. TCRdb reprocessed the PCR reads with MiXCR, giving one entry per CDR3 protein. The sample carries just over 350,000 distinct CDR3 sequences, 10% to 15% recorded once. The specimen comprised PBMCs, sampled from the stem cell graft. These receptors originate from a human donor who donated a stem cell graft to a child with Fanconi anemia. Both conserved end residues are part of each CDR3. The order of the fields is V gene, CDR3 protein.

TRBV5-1	CASSSVGEKLFF
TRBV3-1	CASSQSETAQYF
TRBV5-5	CASSLVPGTTEAFF
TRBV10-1	CASSTDRGSYNEQFF
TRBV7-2	CASSLIGETQYF
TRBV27	CASSFGWGGSYNEQFF
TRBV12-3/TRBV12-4	CASSLYLSGANVLTF
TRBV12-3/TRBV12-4	CASSWAPGTIYGYTF
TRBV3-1	CASSHWDRGEAFF
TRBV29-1	CSVEGSSGDVWSADTQYF
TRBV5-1	CASSLRNMNTEAFF
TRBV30	CAWRLSTPGGEQYF
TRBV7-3	CASSPLERGISHEQFF
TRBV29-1	CSVRTGTGADQPQHF
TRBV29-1	CSVGTGGGNEQFF
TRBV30	CALEGTAKNIQYF
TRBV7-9	CASSPWTSGRTDTQYF
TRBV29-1	CSVPKGSMAGGELFF
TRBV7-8	CASSPTTSGGTPGTQYF
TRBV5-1	CASSLVGSTEAFF
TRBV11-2	CASSLGGLIDQYF
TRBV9	CASRGAGEQFF
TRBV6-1	CASAPTRPSKYEQYF
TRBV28	CASTSRAEQFF
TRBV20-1	CSARDLTGGDTQYF
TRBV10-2	CASADGLYGYTF
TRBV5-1	CASSWRTDYNEQFF
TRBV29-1	CSARVAPRYTEAFF
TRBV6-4	CASTRDAGGAYGYTF
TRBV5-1	CASSLEAGIRSTAGNTIYF
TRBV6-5	CASSYLYEQYF
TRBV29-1	CSVGGYQSGQGYYEQYF
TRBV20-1	CSASRGAAGGELFF
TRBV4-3	CASSQGLFSGGDYNEQFF
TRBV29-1	CSVGAAGLYGYTF
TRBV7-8	CASSVDGEQNQPQHF
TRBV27	CASSLLFGGVNTEAFF
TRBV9	CASSPGSGNTIYF
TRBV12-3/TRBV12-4	CASSQNNYGYTF
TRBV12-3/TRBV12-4	CASSLTRGGQGTYSTDTQYF
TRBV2	CASSSGWGTEAFF
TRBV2	CASHRGHSNQPQHF
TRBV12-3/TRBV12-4	CASSFMSVNQPQHF
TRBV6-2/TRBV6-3	CASTSVVAATFF
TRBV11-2	CASSLARYTEAFF